The TCR beta chain under discussion was sequenced for a study of cytotoxic CD8 clonotypes in ibrutinib-treated CLL. Overall study results and limits: Age-matched healthy donor levels were exceeded by baseline clonality, which tracked circulating CD8+ T-cell counts.

Comment on this clone: The antigen remains undetermined.

The CDR3 has 12 amino acids. CDR1 is SGHNT, CDR2 YYREEE, per germline (reference sequence). The ends were cut back, 3 bases at V and 5 bases at J, with 8 bases in the middle. Here immunoSEQ multiplex PCR was the method, and the copy in TCRdb shows in-frame clones only, minus some. The sample records some 150,000 clones, approximately 80% being singletons. This receptor was taken from a human donor with chronic lymphocytic leukemia. The sample in question was PBMCs, obtained after 36 months of ibrutinib treatment. This chain connects TRBV5-4 to TRBJ1-2; no clear D gene. The CDR3 coding sequence is TGTGCCAGCAGCTCACCCGGGTATGGCTACACCTTC. Its translation is CASSSPGYGYTF.